These 10 T cell receptor beta chains were sequenced from one sample in a study of CD8 T cells in ankylosing spondylitis. Study observations and caveats: What appeared characteristic of ankylosing spondylitis blood was a TCR beta motif of under 10 highly homologous variants.

Their specific antigens are unknown. TCRdb recomputed calls from the 5' RACE reads with MiXCR, one row per CDR3 protein. This table holds 500,000 to 650,000 distinct CDR3 sequences, roughly 5% found once. Specimen: blood, either unsorted or a sorted T cell fraction (not recorded which). Receptors originate from a male donor with ankylosing spondylitis.

This clonotype was seen ten or more times. The V gene is TRBV24-1, the J gene TRBJ1-5, with D uncertain. The CDR3 runs 17 residues. The germline gives CDR1 KGHDR, CDR2 SFDVKD. V dropped 1 base and J dropped 0 bases, with 12 bases sitting between them. DNA of the CDR3: TGTGCCACCAGTGATTTTGTCGAGTCCTATAGCAATCAGCCCCAGCATTTT. As protein: CATSDFVESYSNQPQHF.

The rearrangement uses TRBV7-2 and TRBJ2-6; possible D gene TRBD1, 6 bases. V was shortened by 0 bases and J by 0 bases, with 18 bases between the two germline ends. The CDR3 loop spans 20 amino acids. The germline V gene has CDR1 SGHTA and CDR2 FQGNSA. Here the CDR3 reads CASSLAPVGQSDSGANVLTF. The CDR3 DNA follows: TGTGCCAGCAGCTTAGCGCCGGTCGGACAGTCAGACTCTGGGGCCAACGTCCTGACTTTC.

V gene TRBV27 combines with J gene TRBJ2-3, with 7 bases identical to TRBD1. J lost 1 base, V lost 6 bases, and 7 bases had no gene match. The CDR3 spans 15 residues. Germline CDR1 MNHEY, CDR2 SMNVEV (reference sequence). The CDR3 bases are TGTGCCAGCAGATACGGACAGGTCCGCACAGATACGCAGTATTTT. It translates to CASRYGQVRTDTQYF.

This clonotype was counted at least ten times. The genes are TRBV20-1 and TRBJ1-2, with TRBD1 identical over 10 bases. V was pared by 5 bases and J by 3 bases, with 6 bases of the junction left unmatched. This CDR3 comprises 14 residues. Germline CDR1 and CDR2: DFQATT and SNEGSKA (reference sequence). In DNA, the CDR3 is TGCAGTGCTTTTAGGACAGGGGGAGACTATGGCTACACCTTC. Its translation: CSAFRTGGDYGYTF.

This clonotype has at least ten counts. The chain joins TRBV5-1 to TRBJ2-5; D could derive from TRBD1 or TRBD2 (5 bases each). CDR1 is SGHRS, CDR2 YFSETQ, per germline. V was trimmed by 5 bases and J by 2 bases, leaving 10 bases between them. This CDR3 comprises 13 residues. The DNA of the CDR3 is TGCGCCAGCAGAGGGACGTCTCAAGAGACCCAGTACTTC. Its translation: CASRGTSQETQYF.

Concerning this clonotype itself: A far larger clone is a single base away, which makes a read error likely. V is TRBV5-1 and J is TRBJ2-2; perhaps TRBD1 as D (6 bases). This CDR3 region has 12 residues. CDR1 and CDR2 (germline): SGHRS, YFSETQ. The CDR3 is CASSRDTEELFF. DNA for the CDR3: TGCGCCAGCAGTAGGGACACCGAGGAGCTGTTTTTT.

As to this clonotype: This may be a read error, as it is one base from a much larger clone. The gene calls are TRBV20-1 and TRBJ1-2, with 7 nucleotides matching TRBD1. The CDR3 contains 13 residues. CDR1 and CDR2 (germline): DFQATT, SNEGSKA (reference sequence). V dropped 3 bases and J dropped 4; count of bases not matched to a gene: 5. This chain's CDR3 is CSARGAGGYGYTF. CDR3 nucleotide sequence: TGCAGTGCTAGGGGGGCAGGGGGCTATGGCTACACCTTC.

Ten or more counts support this clonotype. V is TRBV7-9 and J is TRBJ2-1; the match to TRBD1 covers 11 bases. The CDR3 consists of 16 residues. V shed 5 bases and J 3 bases; nucleotides not matched to a gene: 6. Germline lookup yields CDR1 SEHNR and CDR2 FQNEAQ (reference sequence). In DNA form, the CDR3 reads TGTGCCAGCAGCACTGGACAGGGGGCGAACTACAATGAGCAGTTCTTC. It translates to CASSTGQGANYNEQFF. The whole variable domain, remainder taken from reference TRBV7-9 and TRBJ2-1, is DTGVSQNPRHKITKRGQNVTFRCDPISEHNRLYWYRQTLGQGPEFLTYFQNEAQLEKSRLLSDRFSAERPKGSFSTLEIQRTEQGDSAMYLCASSTGQGANYNEQFFGPGTRLTVL.

This clonotype was detected ten times or more. The V call is TRBV12-3 or TRBV12-4, the J call TRBJ2-5; 10 positions agree with TRBD1. Trimming took 6 bases from V and 5 from J; bases not matched to a gene: 9. This CDR3 region has 15 residues. Written as DNA, the CDR3 is TGTGCCAGCAGCCTTCGACAGGGGGCGCGGGAGACCCAGTACTTC. It specifies CASSLRQGARETQYF.

This clonotype came up a few times. One junction end disagrees with the germline gene, perhaps due to a read error. The chain combines TRBV2 with TRBJ2-4, with 8 bases matching TRBD1. CDR1 and CDR2 from the germline V gene are SNHLY and FYNNEI. This CDR3 is 10 amino acids long. DNA for the CDR3: TGTGCCAGCGGAGGACAGGGTCCCCGCTTC. Translating it yields CASGGQGPRF.